Below are 18 T cell receptor beta chains sequenced from a single sample in a study of Graves' ophthalmopathy and Graves' hyperthyroidism. RNA transcripts provided the template for amplifying TCR beta CDR3 regions. The library came from an HTBI-primed first-round RT-PCR and a second-round multiplex PCR. TCRdb redid the calling of the multiplex PCR reads with MiXCR, one entry per CDR3 protein. The table has roughly 400,000 distinct CDR3 sequences, approximately 20% seen once; the top ten hold 1.6%. Sample: peripheral blood. These TCRs come from a young woman with Graves' ophthalmopathy.

This clonotype was seen many times. This sequence joins TRBV20-1 and TRBJ1-1, with D perhaps matching TRBD1 (5 bases). From germline, CDR1 is DFQATT and CDR2 SNEGSKA (reference sequence). The V gene lost 0 bases and the J gene lost 5 bases, with 13 bases spanning the gap. The CDR3 contains 14 residues. CDR3 in amino acids: CSARDPEKGTEAFF. DNA of the CDR3: TGCAGTGCTAGAGACCCCGAAAAGGGGACTGAAGCTTTCTTT.

This chain joins TRBV2 and TRBJ1-5; D is unresolved. Germline V gives CDR1 SNHLY, CDR2 FYNNEI. V lost 7 bases and J lost 0, with 10 bases in between. The CDR3 is 14 amino acids. In nucleotides, the CDR3 is TGTGCCAGCAAGGAGTTTTATAGCAATCAGCCCCAGCATTTT. Amino acids: CASKEFYSNQPQHF. The full variable domain, with the rest looked up from reference TRBV2 and TRBJ1-5, is EPEVTQTPSHQVTQMGQEVILRCVPISNHLYFYWYRQILGQKVEFLVSFYNNEISEKSEIFDDQFSVERPDGSNFTLKIRSTKLEDSAMYFCASKEFYSNQPQHFGDGTRLSIL.

V and J are TRBV28 and TRBJ2-7; no firm D call. Trimming stripped 3 bases from V and 2 bases from J, with 11 bases between. The CDR3 consists of 14 residues. The germline V gene encodes CDR1 MDHEN and CDR2 SYDVKM. The chain's CDR3 is CASSFRSPPYEQYF. CDR3 sequence (DNA): TGTGCCAGCAGTTTCCGTAGTCCCCCCTACGAGCAGTACTTC.

The table lists this clonotype with many counts. This chain joins TRBV2 and TRBJ2-2; D is ambiguous. There are 13 residues in the CDR3. Germline V gene data show CDR1 as SNHLY and CDR2 as FYNNEI. Trimming shortened V by 2 bases and J by 1 base, and 2 bases separated the two germline ends. Here the CDR3 reads CASSEQNTGELFF. The DNA for the CDR3 is TGTGCCAGCAGTGAACAGAACACCGGGGAGCTGTTTTTT.

There are many counts of this clonotype. V gene TRBV6-5 combines with J gene TRBJ2-5, with D perhaps TRBD2 (5 bases). Germline CDR1 reads MNHEY; CDR2 reads SVGAGI. V was pared by 4 bases and J by 1 base, with 10 bases between. This CDR3 has 14 amino acids. The CDR3 region has the DNA TGTGCCAGCAGTTTTGGCGGACTCCAAGAGACCCAGTACTTC. The encoded protein is CASSFGGLQETQYF.

In its sample, this clonotype was seen many times. The CDR3 DNA reads as TGTGCCAGCAGCTCGGACGTAGCGGGAGTGTCCTACGAGCAGTACTTC. Translation gives CASSSDVAGVSYEQYF. The chain is built from TRBV7-2 and TRBJ2-7; 9 bases line up with TRBD2. This CDR3 has 16 amino acids. Germline assignment: CDR1 SGHTA and CDR2 FQGNSA. The junction had 8 bases not matched to a gene; V was cut back by 4 bases and J by 1 base.

This clonotype was detected ten times or more. The rearrangement joins TRBV7-6 to TRBJ1-1; D might be TRBD1 (5 bases). V was shortened by 6 bases and J by 6 bases, with 11 bases between the two germline ends. This CDR3 has 12 amino acids. CDR1 is SGHVS and CDR2 is FNYEAQ in the germline V gene. Written as DNA, the CDR3 is TGTGCCAGCAGTCCGGGGGGGGCTGAAGCTTTCTTT. Translation gives CASSPGGAEAFF.

Ten or more counts support this clonotype. The chain employs TRBV28 and TRBJ1-3; D unclear. V shed 7 bases and J shed 4 bases, with 17 bases lying between them. CDR1 MDHEN and CDR2 SYDVKM come from the germline V gene. CDR3 size: 15 residues. CDR3 nucleotides: TGTGCCAGCACTACCATGGGTTCGAGAGGAAACACCATATATTTT. This codes for CASTTMGSRGNTIYF.

This clonotype was recorded at least ten times. The chain has TRBV4-2 and TRBJ1-1; possibly TRBD1 for D (5 bases). CDR3 length: 14 residues. CDR1 is LGHNA, CDR2 YNFKEQ, per germline. Trimming took 0 bases from V and 6 from J, leaving 11 bases between them. DNA for the CDR3: TGTGCCAGCAGCCAAGATCGCAGGGTAGCTGAAGCTTTCTTT. The encoded protein is CASSQDRRVAEAFF.

This clonotype came up many times. This chain joins TRBV6-1 and TRBJ1-4; the D gene is possibly TRBD1 (5 bases). This CDR3 is built from 13 residues. Trimming cost V 4 bases and J 8 bases, with 11 bases left between them. Germline V CDR1 and CDR2: MNHNS, SASEGT. The CDR3 region is CASSGQYLEKLFF. As DNA, the CDR3 is TGTGCCAGCAGTGGACAGTACCTAGAAAAACTGTTTTTT.

The chain joins TRBV30 to TRBJ2-7; 10 positions agree with TRBD2. The V and J ends lost 0 bases and 7 bases, in that order; junction bases with no gene match: 3. The germline CDR1 and CDR2 sequences are GTSNPN and SVGIG (reference sequence). The CDR3 extends over 13 amino acids. In nucleotides, the CDR3 is TGTGCCTGGAGTGTTCTAGCGGGAGCTGAGCAGTACTTC. It specifies CAWSVLAGAEQYF.

The chain is built from TRBV7-8 and TRBJ2-5; D ambiguous. Trimming removed 0 bases at V and 7 bases at J, with 6 bases between. The germline gives CDR1 SGHVS, CDR2 FQNEAQ. This CDR3 spans 12 amino acids. CDR3 residues: CASSLATGTQYF. The CDR3 DNA is TGTGCCAGCAGCTTAGCCACCGGGACCCAGTACTTC.

The chain uses TRBV15 and TRBJ2-5, with D unclear. The V gene lost 0 bases and the J gene lost 0 bases, with 2 bases spanning the gap. The CDR3 totals 13 residues. Germline loops: CDR1 LNHNV, CDR2 YYDKDF (reference sequence). In DNA form, the CDR3 reads TGTGCCACCAGCAGAGATCACCAAGAGACCCAGTACTTC. Amino acids: CATSRDHQETQYF.

This clonotype was counted at least ten times. The chain uses TRBV10-1 and TRBJ2-2; possible D gene TRBD2, 6 bases. CDR1 is WNHNN and CDR2 is SYGVQD in the germline V gene (reference sequence). The V end lost 8 bases, the J end lost 6 bases, and 16 bases lay between the germline ends. The CDR3 is made up of 14 amino acids. Here the CDR3 reads CASAAGWRAGELFF. CDR3 in DNA: TGCGCCAGCGCAGCGGGCTGGCGGGCCGGGGAGCTGTTTTTT.

This clonotype showed up many times. The gene calls are TRBV27 and TRBJ1-5; D is unresolved. This CDR3 has 15 residues. The V end lost 1 base, the J end lost 6 bases, and 13 bases lay between the germline ends. Germline V CDR1 and CDR2: MNHEY, SMNVEV (reference sequence). The CDR3 DNA follows: TGTGCCAGCAGTTTATGGTCGGACGGTAGTCAGCCCCAGCATTTT. Protein: CASSLWSDGSQPQHF.

On this clonotype: At one end the junction does not follow the germline gene, possibly because of a read error. This chain connects TRBV6-1 to TRBJ2-7; no clear D. The CDR3 length is 14 residues. In germline, CDR1 is MNHNS, CDR2 SASEGT. The CDR3 sequence is CASSELGSQDAGLF. CDR3 nucleotide sequence: TGTGCCAGCAGTGAGTTGGGCAGTCAGGACGCTGGCCTCTTC.

A few counts support this clonotype. The chain has TRBV9 and TRBJ1-3, with 7 bases matching TRBD1. The CDR3 is 15 amino acids. Germline V gene lookup returns CDR1 SGDLS and CDR2 YYNGEE. V was pared by 2 bases and J by 2 bases, with 4 bases of the junction left unmatched. The CDR3 bases are TGTGCCAGCAGCGTGGGGGACAGCCCTGGAAACACCATATATTTT. Protein: CASSVGDSPGNTIYF.

This clonotype was recorded at least ten times. The genes are TRBV12-3 or TRBV12-4 and TRBJ1-1, with 7 bases that match TRBD1. This CDR3 spans 14 amino acids. Trimming at V came to 1 base and at J to 9 bases, leaving 8 bases not matched to a gene. The CDR3: CASSLGTQTGKAFF. CDR3 nucleotide sequence: TGTGCCAGCAGTTTAGGGACTCAGACAGGGAAAGCTTTCTTT.